This T cell receptor beta chain stems from a study of spatial heterogeneity in lung cancer. Across the whole study: Where they were available, follow-up PBMC samples were sequenced, at a median of approximately 2 years after resection.

As for time point: blood at routine non-recurrence follow-up after resection. No cell sorting; template was whole RNA from tumor, lung tissue or PBMC. V was shortened by 5 bases and J by 0 bases, with 10 bases between the two germline ends. CDR1 and CDR2 (germline): LGHNA, YSLEER. This CDR3 comprises 14 residues. Every TCR cDNA molecule bore a unique molecular identifier. In TCRdb, the 5' RACE reads were re-called with MiXCR into one record per CDR3 protein. Of about 120,000 distinct CDR3 sequences listed, more than 9% are singletons. This sample comprised PBMCs, obtained at follow-up. This clonotype was sampled from a male donor with early-stage non-small cell lung cancer. J is TRBJ1-2 and V is TRBV4-3; possible D gene TRBD1, 5 bases. This chain's CDR3 is CASSGTAPNYGYTF. CDR3 coding DNA: TGCGCCAGCAGCGGGACTGCGCCTAACTATGGCTACACCTTC.